This T cell receptor beta chain was documented in a study of CXCR3-negative and CXCR3-positive naive CD8 T cells. The authors gated naive CD8+ T cells as CD45RO-CCR7+CD27+CD95-. Whole-study findings and limits: TRBV-TRBJ usage was alike in naive CXCR3-negative and CXCR3-positive cells but differed in memory cells. Similarly elevated diversity marked both naive subsets, with memory CD8+ cells showing far lower diversity. Naive cells positive for CXCR3 carried more hydrophobic TRB CDR3s than CXCR3-negative ones.

Preparation of TRB cDNA libraries relied on 5' RACE carrying UMI labels. TCRdb re-called the 5' RACE reads; one entry per CDR3 protein, DNA not given. Its clone listing holds 130,000 to 150,000 distinct CDR3 sequences. Comment on this clonotype: Antigen unknown.

This CDR3 spans 11 amino acids. Germline V gene sequence: CDR1 SEHNR, CDR2 FQNEAQ (reference sequence). J is TRBJ1-1 and V is TRBV7-9. Sequencing used naive CXCR3+ CD8+ T cells from blood. The sample's subset: CD45RO-CCR7+CD27+CD95- naive CD8+ T cells expressing CXCR3 (TNR3+). The source of this sequence is a human donor in good health. Some clones in this sample may be carry-over from other donors' samples. The CDR3 here is CASSQNTEAFF.